The clone carrying this T cell receptor (beta chain) has just a few counts. Antigen specificity is unknown. These data come from a study of T-cell memory formation after mild COVID-19. Overall study results and limits: The appearance of some responding clones in pre-infection memory suggested that cross-reactive memory joined. Largely, contracting CD4+ clones fell within CM and EM, and contracting CD8+ clones within EMRA. Clones that contracted from day 15 to 85 had balanced CD4/CD8; later expanders were CD4+ biased.

TCRdb recomputed calls from the 5' RACE reads with MiXCR, one row per CDR3 protein. Of hundreds of thousands of distinct CDR3 sequences detected, roughly a fifth appear once; the ten largest clones hold around 21%. The sequence came from a young man who had mild COVID-19 (a few samples of this study predate the infection). Cell type and time point are not known. Sequences were obtained from PBMCs or a T cell subset sorted from them (not recorded which).

The DNA for the CDR3 is TGCGCCAGCAGTATGGTAACAGGGGCCACCGGGGAGCTGTTTTTT. Its translation: CASSMVTGATGELFF. The chain has TRBV5-1 and TRBJ2-2; 7 bases fit TRBD1. Looked up from germline, CDR1 is SGHRS and CDR2 is YFSETQ. The CDR3 extends over 15 amino acids. J lost 4 bases, V lost 5 bases, and 8 bases had no gene match.